This paragraph reports one T cell receptor (beta chain). What it recognizes is unknown. This CDR3 spans 16 amino acids. Only Caucasian adults living in Nashville, Tennessee made up the donor group. Profiling relied on immunoSEQ multiplex PCR, and the TCRdb table lists in-frame clones only, not all of them. The sample has about 2.3 million clones; 80% to 95% are singletons. This sample was included in a study of shared clonotypes between healthy human individuals. Notes on the study in general: Roughly 5% of naive CD4 clonotypes were common to a few donors.

The chain has TRBV21-1 and TRBJ2-5; the listed D gene, TRBD1, was not tested against the DNA. TRBV21-1 is given as a pseudogene. What was sequenced was naive CD4+ T cells from PBMCs. Subset specified: CD45RA+ positively selected. This receptor was identified in a man in his late teens or twenties in good health. Some clones in this sample may be carry-over from other donors' samples. DNA for the CDR3: TGTGCCAGCAGCCCCATCAGGGTAGCCCCCCGGGAGACCCAGTACTTC. Translated, it gives CASSPIRVAPRETQYF.